A single sample gave rise to the 5 T cell receptor beta chains below, sequenced in a study of T-cell memory formation after mild COVID-19. TCRdb re-called the 5' RACE reads through MiXCR, storing one row per CDR3 protein. This sample has about 210,000 distinct CDR3 sequences, with more than 9% found just once. Material: PBMCs or a T cell subset sorted from them (not recorded which). These receptors came from a man aged 18 to 35 who had mild COVID-19 (a few samples of this study predate the infection). Cell type and time point are not known.

The rearrangement uses TRBV29-1 and TRBJ1-3; D call uncertain. The germline V and J ends were trimmed by 5 bases and 0 bases, with 14 bases remaining between them. The CDR3 has 15 residues. Germline CDR1 reads SQVTM; CDR2 reads ANQGSEA. The CDR3 spells CSVTGPSLSGNTIYF. As DNA, the CDR3 is TGCAGCGTTACCGGGCCATCTCTCTCTGGAAACACCATATATTTT.

This clonotype was seen a few times. In nucleotides, the CDR3 is TGCGCCAGCAGCTTGGGGACAGTAAGCAATGAGCAGTTCTTC. It yields the protein CASSLGTVSNEQFF. The rearrangement uses TRBV5-1 and TRBJ2-1; D possibly corresponds to TRBD1 (6 bases). Germline CDR1 is SGHRS and CDR2 is YFSETQ. The CDR3 is 14 residues long. V lost 0 bases, J lost 6 bases, and 10 bases lay in between.

V gene TRBV15 combines with J gene TRBJ2-3, with TRBD2 as a possible D gene (7 bases). Germline CDR1 LNHNV, CDR2 YYDKDF (reference sequence). CDR3 length: 14 residues. V gave up 7 bases and J gave up 2 bases, with 13 bases separating them. The CDR3 is CATTSGQFTDTQYF. The CDR3 nucleotides read TGTGCCACCACTAGCGGACAGTTCACAGATACGCAGTATTTT.

The CDR3 sequence is CASSRTGYEAFF. CDR3 DNA sequence: TGTGCCAGCAGCCGAACAGGTTATGAAGCTTTCTTT. The genes are TRBV7-2 and TRBJ1-1; possible D gene TRBD1, 5 bases. The CDR3 runs to 12 residues. With 5 bases removed from V and 7 bases from J, the gap between germline ends came to 11 bases. From germline, CDR1 is SGHTA and CDR2 FQGNSA.

This clonotype has just a few counts. The chain links TRBV2 to TRBJ1-5; D not resolved. The V gene's germline CDR1 is SNHLY and CDR2 FYNNEI. The CDR3 runs to 12 residues. The V and J ends lost 2 bases and 9 bases respectively, with 8 bases between them. The CDR3 is CASSEQGRPQHF. The CDR3 coding sequence is TGTGCCAGCAGTGAACAAGGACGGCCCCAGCATTTT.